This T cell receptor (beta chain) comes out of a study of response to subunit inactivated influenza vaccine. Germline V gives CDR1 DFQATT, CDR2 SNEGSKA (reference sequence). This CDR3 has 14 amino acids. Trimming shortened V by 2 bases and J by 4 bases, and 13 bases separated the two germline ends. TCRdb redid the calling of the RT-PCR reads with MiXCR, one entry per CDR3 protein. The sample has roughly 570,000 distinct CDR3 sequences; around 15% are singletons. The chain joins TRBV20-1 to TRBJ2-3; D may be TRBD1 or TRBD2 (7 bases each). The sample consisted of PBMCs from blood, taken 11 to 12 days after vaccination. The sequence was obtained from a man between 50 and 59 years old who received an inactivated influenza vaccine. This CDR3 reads CSARRSGGADTQYF. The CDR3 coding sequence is TGCAGTGCTAGAAGGTCAGGGGGGGCAGATACGCAGTATTTT.